The next 18 T cell receptor beta chains were all read from a single sample in a study of cytomegalovirus exposure and HLA in healthy donors. Both 60 Vbeta primers and 13 Jbeta primers went into the PCR. Only in-frame clones appear in the TCRdb table, and some are missing; sequencing was by immunoSEQ multiplex PCR. The sample records 160,000 or so clones, about four fifths being singletons. Sequencing input: PBMCs. The origin of the receptors is a woman between 50 and 59 years old in good health and CMV-seronegative.

This clone was counted a single time. This chain links TRBV28 with TRBJ1-2; the match to TRBD1 covers 7 bases. Germline V gives CDR1 MDHEN, CDR2 SYDVKM. The trim removed 2 bases at V and 8 bases at J, leaving 8 bases unmatched. CDR3 length: 14 amino acids. The CDR3 DNA is TGTGCCAGCAGTTTAGGTAACAGGGGCGGCGGCTACACCTTC. It translates to CASSLGNRGGGYTF.

Here the CDR3 reads CASSDGTGSYNEQFF. CDR3 DNA sequence: TGTGCCAGCAGTGACGGGACAGGCTCCTACAATGAGCAGTTCTTC. The chain uses TRBV6-4 and TRBJ2-1; 8 nucleotides line up with TRBD1. This CDR3 comprises 15 residues. With V trimmed by 2 bases and J by 0 bases, 0 bases remained unmatched. CDR1 and CDR2 (germline): MRHNA, SNTAGT.

In its sample, this clone was seen a few times. V is TRBV27 and J is TRBJ2-7; 14 bases match TRBD2. Germline-derived CDR1 and CDR2 are MNHEY and SMNVEV (reference sequence). The CDR3 sequence is 15 residues long. Trimming at V came to 7 bases and at J to 4 bases, leaving 6 bases not matched to a gene. The CDR3 DNA follows: TGTGCCAGCAAATTTGGGACTAGCGGGGGATACGAGCAGTACTTC. This translates into CASKFGTSGGYEQYF.

The chain combines TRBV19 with TRBJ1-1; no firm D call. Looked up from germline, CDR1 is LNHDA and CDR2 is SQIVND (reference sequence). V was pared by 4 bases and J by 0 bases, with 9 bases between. The CDR3 consists of 14 residues. The chain's CDR3 is CASSTGLMNTEAFF. In DNA, the CDR3 is TGTGCCAGTAGTACAGGCCTAATGAACACTGAAGCTTTCTTT.

The chain is built from TRBV7-6 and TRBJ2-5; 8 nucleotides match TRBD2. This CDR3 region has 13 residues. V was pared by 8 bases and J by 5 bases, with 7 bases of the junction left unmatched. Germline loops: CDR1 SGHVS, CDR2 FNYEAQ. CDR3 sequence (DNA): TGTGCCAGCCGAGGGACTAGTGCTGAGACCCAGTACTTC. Translated, it gives CASRGTSAETQYF.

This chain links TRBV7-2 with TRBJ2-1; no definite D call. Per germline, CDR1 SGHTA and CDR2 FQGNSA. The ends were cut back, 5 bases at V and 7 bases at J, with 9 bases in the middle. There are 12 residues in the CDR3. CDR3: CASSGPANEQFF. CDR3 nucleotide sequence: TGTGCCAGCAGCGGTCCTGCGAATGAGCAGTTCTTC.

In its sample, this clone was seen a few times. The chain combines TRBV2 with TRBJ2-7; D perhaps matches TRBD1 (5 bases). Germline CDR1 is SNHLY and CDR2 is FYNNEI. The V and J ends lost 7 bases and 1 base respectively, with 11 bases between them. The CDR3 spans 13 residues. The CDR3 reads CASMQGSSYEQYF. The CDR3 DNA is TGTGCCAGCATGCAGGGATCTTCCTACGAGCAGTACTTC.

The chain links TRBV6-1 to TRBJ2-5; maybe TRBD2 (6 bases). The CDR3 has 13 residues. Germline V CDR1 and CDR2: MNHNS, SASEGT. V was trimmed by 10 bases and J by 3 bases, leaving 15 bases between them. DNA for the CDR3: TGTGCCATAGGTGCGACGGGGGAAGAGACCCAGTACTTC. It translates to CAIGATGEETQYF.

The chain couples TRBV11-2 to TRBJ1-1; D call uncertain. Trimming took off 3 bases at V and 6 bases at J, with 11 bases between the two ends. Germline loops: CDR1 SGHAT, CDR2 FQNNGV. The CDR3 is 13 residues long. DNA for the CDR3: TGTGCCAGCAGCTTTACTCAGGAACCTGAAGCTTTCTTT. Amino acids: CASSFTQEPEAFF.

This chain connects TRBV7-2 to TRBJ1-1; D call uncertain. There are 13 residues in the CDR3. Trimming stripped 5 bases from V and 5 bases from J, with 12 bases between. Germline assignment: CDR1 SGHTA and CDR2 FQGNSA. The CDR3 is CASSPPRETEAFF. The CDR3 DNA follows: TGTGCCAGCAGCCCTCCAAGAGAAACTGAAGCTTTCTTT.

The J gene is TRBJ1-1, the V gene TRBV19, with 9 bases fitting TRBD1. Germline V CDR1 and CDR2: LNHDA, SQIVND (reference sequence). Unmatched junction bases numbered 8, after V lost 2 bases and J lost 7 bases. The CDR3 runs 15 residues. The CDR3 reads CASSIRGTGRLEAFF. CDR3 nucleotides: TGTGCCAGTAGTATAAGGGGGACAGGGAGACTTGAAGCTTTCTTT. Full variable domain (outside the CDR3, taken from reference TRBV19 and TRBJ1-1): DGGITQSPKYLFRKEGQNVTLSCEQNLNHDAMYWYRQDPGQGLRLIYYSQIVNDFQKGDIAEGYSVSREKKESFPLTVTSAQKNPTAFYLCASSIRGTGRLEAFFGQGTRLTVV.

The V gene is TRBV7-2, the J gene TRBJ1-4; no clear D. V lost 1 base to trimming and J lost 1 base, with 4 bases between them. Per germline, CDR1 SGHTA and CDR2 FQGNSA. The CDR3 extends over 14 amino acids. CDR3 sequence (DNA): TGTGCCAGCAGCTTAGACTTAACTAATGAAAAACTGTTTTTT. Amino acids: CASSLDLTNEKLFF. The full variable domain, completed using reference TRBV7-2 and TRBJ1-4, is GAGVSQSPSNKVTEKGKDVELRCDPISGHTALYWYRQSLGQGLEFLIYFQGNSAPDKSGLPSDRFSAERTGGSVSTLTIQRTQQEDSAVYLCASSLDLTNEKLFFGSGTQLSVL.

V gene TRBV5-1 combines with J gene TRBJ1-3; weak D call: TRBD1 (5 bases). The germline V gene encodes CDR1 SGHRS and CDR2 YFSETQ. V was pared by 4 bases and J by 4 bases, with 9 bases between. This CDR3 contains 13 residues. CDR3 amino acids: CASSTQGGNTIYF. Written as DNA, the CDR3 is TGCGCCAGCAGCACCCAGGGAGGAAACACCATATATTTT.

This chain connects TRBV27 to TRBJ1-2, with no clear D. Germline CDR1 and CDR2: MNHEY and SMNVEV (reference sequence). V lost 4 bases to trimming and J lost 4 bases, with 19 bases between them. The CDR3 runs to 16 residues. CDR3 residues: CASSSLVVPRSYGYTF. The CDR3 nucleotides read TGTGCCAGCAGTTCGTTAGTGGTACCGAGGAGCTATGGCTACACCTTC.

J is TRBJ1-6 and V is TRBV28; maybe TRBD1 (6 bases). V lost 4 bases, J lost 5 bases, and 12 bases lay in between. The CDR3 is made up of 15 amino acids. Germline lookup yields CDR1 MDHEN and CDR2 SYDVKM. CDR3 sequence: CASSSGQTNNSPLHF. In DNA form, the CDR3 reads TGTGCCAGCAGTTCCGGACAGACCAATAATTCACCCCTCCACTTT.

The chain uses TRBV10-1 and TRBJ2-1; 14 positions match TRBD2. Germline trimming cut 10 bases from V and 7 bases from J; bases unmatched to any gene: 15. The CDR3 length is 17 residues. Per germline, CDR1 WNHNN and CDR2 SYGVQD (reference sequence). In nucleotides, the CDR3 is TGCGCCACCCTAGGAACCCGACTAGCGGGAGGGAAAAATGAGCAGTTCTTC. Residues: CATLGTRLAGGKNEQFF.

This chain joins TRBV29-1 and TRBJ2-7; D unclear. CDR3 length equals 10 residues. Trimming took 5 bases from V and 3 from J, leaving 5 bases between them. The germline V gene has CDR1 SQVTM and CDR2 ANQGSEA. The CDR3 loop reads CSVFFYEQYF. The CDR3 DNA reads TGCAGCGTTTTCTTCTACGAGCAGTACTTC.

The table lists this clone with a count of one. The rearrangement uses TRBV10-3 and TRBJ1-1; TRBD1 is a possible D gene (5 bases). This CDR3 is 14 amino acids long. The germline gives CDR1 ENHRY, CDR2 SYGVKD. The V and J ends lost 5 bases and 1 base respectively, with 11 bases between them. The CDR3 here is CAISPGLKNTEAFF. CDR3 DNA sequence: TGTGCCATCAGTCCGGGACTTAAGAACACTGAAGCTTTCTTT.